Shown below are 25 T cell receptor beta chains from a single sample sequenced in a study of blood T cell repertoires in COVID-19. Sequencing was performed with immunoSEQ multiplex PCR; in TCRdb, only in-frame clones are kept and a portion is missing. This repertoire shows 200,000 to 250,000 clones, approximately 85% found once; its top ten account for about 2.4%. Specimen: peripheral blood. The receptor set was obtained from a woman between 70 and 85 years old with COVID-19, enrolled during active disease.

The V call is TRBV7-2, the J call TRBJ1-1; no clear D gene. This CDR3 has 16 amino acids. Trimming removed 5 bases at V and 4 bases at J, with 20 bases between. Germline CDR1 SGHTA, CDR2 FQGNSA. CDR3 nucleotides: TGTGCCAGCAGCACCGTACTGAGGGAGCTCGTCACTGAAGCTTTCTTT. Translated, it gives CASSTVLRELVTEAFF.

The rearrangement uses TRBV10-3 and TRBJ2-3, with 9 bases that match TRBD1. Trimming removed 0 bases from V and 7 bases from J; junction bases left unmatched: 11. In germline, CDR1 is ENHRY, CDR2 SYGVKD. The CDR3 has 17 amino acids. The CDR3 nucleotides are TGTGCCATCAGTGAGTCGAATTCGGGACAGGGTAGCCATACGCAGTATTTT. Protein: CAISESNSGQGSHTQYF.

J is TRBJ2-2 and V is TRBV5-6, with D possibly TRBD2 on 6 matching bases. From germline, CDR1 is SGHDT and CDR2 YYEEEE. Trimming shortened V by 6 bases and J by 7 bases, and 19 bases separated the two germline ends. This CDR3 has 15 amino acids. CDR3 residues: CASNRDLKTGGELFF. CDR3 nucleotides: TGTGCCAGCAATCGGGACTTGAAAACAGGCGGGGAGCTGTTTTTT.

V gene TRBV9 combines with J gene TRBJ2-7; 7 nucleotides match TRBD1. The CDR3 runs 14 residues. J gave up 6 bases and V 2 bases, and 8 bases lay outside the gene matches. From germline, CDR1 is SGDLS and CDR2 YYNGEE. CDR3 protein: CASSVGGQTSEQYF. CDR3 DNA: TGTGCCAGCAGCGTTGGGGGACAGACCAGCGAGCAGTACTTC.

This chain uses TRBV6-5 with TRBJ2-6; the D gene is possibly TRBD1 (6 bases). Germline values: CDR1 MNHEY, CDR2 SVGAGI. V gave up 7 bases and J gave up 0 bases, with 10 bases separating them. CDR3 length: 15 residues. CDR3 sequence: CASNSGHSGANVLTF. The DNA of the CDR3 is TGTGCCAGCAACTCGGGACACTCTGGGGCCAACGTCCTGACTTTC.

The chain joins TRBV27 to TRBJ1-6; 9 nucleotides match TRBD1. V shed 3 bases and J 1 base; nucleotides not matched to a gene: 4. CDR1 and CDR2 from the germline V gene are MNHEY and SMNVEV (reference sequence). There are 17 residues in the CDR3. CDR3 nucleotides: TGTGCCAGCAGTTTGGGACAGGGTAGGTCCTATAATTCACCCCTCCACTTT. This codes for CASSLGQGRSYNSPLHF.

V is TRBV28 and J is TRBJ2-1, with TRBD1 matching over 8 bases. V dropped 5 bases and J dropped 10; count of bases not matched to a gene: 7. CDR1 is MDHEN and CDR2 is SYDVKM in the germline V gene. The CDR3 length is 13 residues. In nucleotides, the CDR3 is TGTGCCAGCAGTCCGGGACAGGAGGAAGAGCAGTTCTTC. Translation: CASSPGQEEEQFF.

This chain's CDR3 is CASRFETGATGYGYTF. The CDR3 DNA is TGTGCCAGCAGATTCGAGACAGGGGCTACAGGGTATGGCTACACCTTC. The chain joins TRBV2 to TRBJ1-2, with 8 bases fitting TRBD1. Per the germline V gene, CDR1 is SNHLY and CDR2 is FYNNEI. The CDR3 is made up of 16 amino acids. Trimming removed 6 bases from V and 5 bases from J; junction bases left unmatched: 14.

This clone was seen more than once but under ten times. V is TRBV6-5 and J is TRBJ1-5; TRBD1 might be the D (6 bases). Trimming took 6 bases from V and 3 from J, leaving 9 bases between them. The CDR3 extends over 13 amino acids. Germline loops: CDR1 MNHEY, CDR2 SVGAGI. The CDR3 DNA is TGTGCCAGCAGGGACAGACCCAATCAGCCCCAGCATTTT. Its protein product is CASRDRPNQPQHF.

The rearrangement joins TRBV7-6 to TRBJ1-5, with D perhaps TRBD1 (6 bases). Germline CDR1 reads SGHVS; CDR2 reads FNYEAQ. The V gene lost 4 bases and the J gene lost 1 base, with 23 bases spanning the gap. The CDR3 totals 19 residues. The chain's CDR3 is CASSSRPPGAILSNQPQHF. The CDR3 nucleotides are TGTGCCAGCAGCTCTCGCCCGCCAGGGGCAATACTAAGCAATCAGCCCCAGCATTTT.

This clone is a singleton in its sample. The rearrangement joins TRBV11-3 to TRBJ2-7, with a tentative D call TRBD1 (5 bases). The CDR3 has 13 residues. V gave up 0 bases and J gave up 11 bases, with 14 bases separating them. Germline assignment: CDR1 SGHNT and CDR2 YENEEA. The CDR3 DNA is TGTGCCAGCAGCTTAGATTTTCAGGGTAGTAAGTACTTC. Translating it yields CASSLDFQGSKYF.

V is TRBV9 and J is TRBJ1-2, with a weak D call TRBD1 (5 bases). Germline-derived CDR1 and CDR2 are SGDLS and YYNGEE. This CDR3 contains 14 residues. Trimming cost V 4 bases and J 7 bases, with 17 bases left between them. Here the CDR3 reads CASSSRGGIGGYTF. CDR3 nucleotide sequence: TGTGCCAGCAGCTCCCGGGGGGGGATCGGTGGCTACACCTTC.

In nucleotides, the CDR3 is TGTGCCAGCAGTACCCAACAGGGGAGGACTGAAGCTTTCTTT. It translates to CASSTQQGRTEAFF. The rearrangement uses TRBV28 and TRBJ1-1; 7 bases agree with TRBD1. CDR1 and CDR2 (germline): MDHEN, SYDVKM. V was clipped by 5 bases and J by 5 bases; unmatched bases: 8. The CDR3 sequence is 14 residues long.

The gene calls are TRBV4-1 and TRBJ1-2; perhaps TRBD1 as D (5 bases). This CDR3 has 16 amino acids. V shed 0 bases and J shed 3 bases, with 14 bases lying between them. The germline V gene has CDR1 MGHRA and CDR2 YSYEKL. For the CDR3, the DNA is TGCGCCAGCAGCCAAGATCACCAGGGAATAGACTATGGCTACACCTTC. It translates to CASSQDHQGIDYGYTF.

The chain employs TRBV5-6 and TRBJ2-6, with D possibly being TRBD1 (5 bases). This CDR3 is 15 amino acids long. V lost 3 bases to trimming and J lost 2 bases, with 9 bases between them. Per the germline V gene, CDR1 is SGHDT and CDR2 is YYEEEE. This chain's CDR3 is CASSSRGTGANVLTF. CDR3 bases: TGTGCCAGCAGCTCAAGGGGTACTGGGGCCAACGTCCTGACTTTC. Looking up the rest from reference TRBV5-6 and TRBJ2-6 gives the full variable domain: DAGVTQSPTHLIKTRGQQVTLRCSPKSGHDTVSWYQQALGQGPQFIFQYYEEEERQRGNFPDRFSGHQFPNYSSELNVNALLLGDSALYLCASSSRGTGANVLTFGAGSRLTVL.

This chain joins TRBV6-5 and TRBJ2-2, with 9 bases identical to TRBD1. Germline CDR1 is MNHEY and CDR2 is SVGAGI. The CDR3 contains 14 residues. V was clipped by 6 bases and J by 7 bases; unmatched bases: 6. The CDR3 here is CASSGDRVRGELFF. In DNA form, the CDR3 reads TGTGCCAGCAGCGGGGACAGGGTACGCGGGGAGCTGTTTTTT.

The V and J genes are TRBV20-1 and TRBJ2-7; 8 bases are shared with TRBD1. V was pared by 3 bases and J by 4 bases, with 11 bases of the junction left unmatched. Germline CDR1 and CDR2: DFQATT and SNEGSKA (reference sequence). This CDR3 spans 15 amino acids. The CDR3 here is CSASGLRQGHYEQYF. CDR3 DNA sequence: TGCAGTGCTAGTGGCCTGAGACAGGGGCATTACGAGCAGTACTTC.

The chain has TRBV19 and TRBJ1-4; 10 nucleotides line up with TRBD1. This CDR3 spans 15 amino acids. The V and J ends lost 6 bases and 4 bases, in that order; junction bases with no gene match: 5. The germline CDR1 and CDR2 sequences are LNHDA and SQIVND (reference sequence). The CDR3 sequence: CASRIRDRGNEKLFF. The CDR3 DNA is TGTGCCAGTAGGATCCGGGACAGGGGTAATGAAAAACTGTTTTTT.

The chain employs TRBV5-6 and TRBJ1-2, with 7 bases identical to TRBD1. From germline, CDR1 is SGHDT and CDR2 YYEEEE. V shed 4 bases, J shed 1 base, and the junction held 10 bases outside the gene matches. The CDR3 runs 16 residues. Here the CDR3 reads CASSLLGQEGNYGYTF. In DNA, the CDR3 is TGTGCCAGCAGCCTTCTCGGACAGGAAGGTAACTATGGCTACACCTTC.

The rearrangement joins TRBV7-9 to TRBJ1-3; 8 nucleotides line up with TRBD1. V lost 5 bases to trimming and J lost 0 bases; unmatched junction nucleotides: 6. This CDR3 has 16 amino acids. Germline V gene data show CDR1 as SEHNR and CDR2 as FQNEAQ (reference sequence). In nucleotides, the CDR3 is TGTGCCAGCAGCCCAAGGACAGGGAGCTCTGGAAACACCATATATTTT. Amino acids: CASSPRTGSSGNTIYF.

This sequence joins TRBV19 and TRBJ1-1; D not certain. The germline V gene has CDR1 LNHDA and CDR2 SQIVND (reference sequence). This CDR3 is built from 14 residues. Trimming took off 3 bases at V and 0 bases at J, with 8 bases between the two ends. In DNA form, the CDR3 reads TGTGCCAGTAGTATTTCTCCGTTGAACACTGAAGCTTTCTTT. Its protein is CASSISPLNTEAFF.

The gene calls are TRBV5-1 and TRBJ2-7; 10 nucleotides agree with TRBD1. Germline V gene data show CDR1 as SGHRS and CDR2 as YFSETQ. Unmatched junction bases numbered 8, after V lost 4 bases and J lost 4 bases. The CDR3 loop spans 15 amino acids. CDR3: CASSPLWDRGYEQYF. CDR3 sequence (DNA): TGCGCCAGCAGCCCACTCTGGGACAGGGGTTACGAGCAGTACTTC.

The chain carries TRBV19 and TRBJ2-2; 8 bases agree with TRBD1. The CDR3 consists of 15 residues. V was clipped by 3 bases and J by 4 bases; unmatched bases: 4. In germline, CDR1 is LNHDA, CDR2 SQIVND (reference sequence). CDR3 coding DNA: TGTGCCAGTAGTATCCAGGGGGCGGGCACCGGGGAGCTGTTTTTT. Its protein product is CASSIQGAGTGELFF.

The rearrangement links TRBV3-1 (or the pseudogene TRBV3-2) to TRBJ1-2; a possible D gene is TRBD1 (6 bases). The germline V gene encodes CDR1 LGHDT and CDR2 YNNKEL (reference sequence). Trimming removed 0 bases from V and 8 bases from J, with 10 bases in between. The CDR3 length is 13 residues. The CDR3 DNA sequence: TGTGCCAGCAGCCAAGACAGGGGAAGAGGCTACACCTTC. This sequence encodes CASSQDRGRGYTF.

This clone was counted a few times. The V and J genes are TRBV12-3 or TRBV12-4 and TRBJ1-4, with D hard to call. Between the trimmed V and J ends, which lost 7 bases and 7 bases, there was a span of 7 bases. CDR3 size: 11 residues. The CDR3 is CASTSGEKLFF. CDR3 in DNA: TGTGCCAGCACCTCAGGTGAAAAACTGTTTTTT.